This T cell receptor (beta chain) is drawn from a study of cytomegalovirus exposure and HLA in healthy donors. The PCR had 60 Vbeta and 13 Jbeta primers. Data came from immunoSEQ multiplex PCR; TCRdb stores just in-frame clones and leaves some out. This sample has some 120,000 clones, with roughly 78% found just once. The J segment lost 3 bases and the V segment lost 4 bases, leaving 9 bases of the junction unmatched. Looked up from germline, CDR1 is ENHRY and CDR2 is SYGVKD. The CDR3 totals 16 residues. Findings of the study overall: Only CMV serostatus was available as immune exposure information.

To note about this clone: Its antigen is unidentified.

This sequence joins TRBV10-3 and TRBJ1-3; 7 nucleotides align to TRBD1. The receptor comes from a man in his forties or fifties in good health and CMV-seronegative. Specimen: PBMCs. The CDR3 sequence is CAISGPDRAGGNTIYF. As DNA, the CDR3 is TGTGCCATCAGTGGTCCCGACAGGGCCGGTGGAAACACCATATATTTT.